The 2 T cell receptor beta chains listed next were all sequenced from one sample in a study of immune evolution from preneoplasia to lung adenocarcinoma. The table came from immunoSEQ multiplex PCR; TCRdb's copy has only in-frame clones and leaves some out. The sample records several thousand clones, roughly 79% being singletons. Material: FFPE invasive lung adenocarcinoma tissue. Receptors were obtained from a person in their fifties with lung adenocarcinoma.

The count of this clone is one. The chain links TRBV6-6 to TRBJ1-6, with D perhaps TRBD1 (6 bases). With 2 bases removed from V and 9 bases from J, the gap between germline ends came to 17 bases. Germline CDR1 is MNHNY and CDR2 is SVGAGI (reference sequence). CDR3 size: 16 residues. CDR3 nucleotides: TGTGCCAGCAGTTACCCTGGTCAGGGGAGAAGTTCACCCCTCCACTTT. The encoded protein is CASSYPGQGRSSPLHF.

There are a few counts of this clone. V usage is TRBV27 and J usage is TRBJ2-1, with D possibly TRBD2 on 5 matching bases. Germline V gene lookup returns CDR1 MNHEY and CDR2 SMNVEV (reference sequence). Between the trimmed V and J ends, which lost 8 bases and 1 base, there was a span of 18 bases. The CDR3 contains 16 residues. The CDR3 sequence is CASRPPIATSYNEQFF. CDR3 sequence (DNA): TGTGCCAGCCGTCCCCCAATAGCGACGTCCTACAATGAGCAGTTCTTC.